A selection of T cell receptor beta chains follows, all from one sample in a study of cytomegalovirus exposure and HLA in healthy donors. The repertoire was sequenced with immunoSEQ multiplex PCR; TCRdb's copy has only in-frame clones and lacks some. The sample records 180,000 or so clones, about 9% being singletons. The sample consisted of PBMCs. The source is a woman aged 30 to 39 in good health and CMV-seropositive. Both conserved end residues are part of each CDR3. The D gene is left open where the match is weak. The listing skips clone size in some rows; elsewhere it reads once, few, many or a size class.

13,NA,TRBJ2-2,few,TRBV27,TGTGCCAGCAGTCGAGAGTTCACCGGGGAGCTGTTTTTT,CASSREFTGELFF
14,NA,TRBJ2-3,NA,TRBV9,TGTGCCAGCAGCGCGTCGCACCGCGGAGATACGCAGTATTTT,CASSASHRGDTQYF
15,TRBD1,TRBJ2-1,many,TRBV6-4,TGTGCCAGCAGTGTCGGGACAGGGGGTCACAATGAGCAGTTCTTC,CASSVGTGGHNEQFF
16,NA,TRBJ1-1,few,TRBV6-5,TGTGCCAGCAGTTACTTGCCCGGGGACATGAACACTGAAGCTTTCTTT,CASSYLPGDMNTEAFF
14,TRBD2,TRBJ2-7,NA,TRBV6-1,TGTGCCAGCAGTGAACAACTAGCGGCATACGAGCAGTACTTC,CASSEQLAAYEQYF
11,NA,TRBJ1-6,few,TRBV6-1,TGTGCCAGCAGGCGGATCTACACCCTCCACTTT,CASRRIYTLHF
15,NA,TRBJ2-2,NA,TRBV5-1,TGCGCCAGCAGCTTGGAATTATCGAACACCGGGGAGCTGTTTTTT,CASSLELSNTGELFF
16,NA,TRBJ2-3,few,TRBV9,TGTGCCAGCAGCGTACCACCCGGGGAACCCACAGATACGCAGTATTTT,CASSVPPGEPTDTQYF
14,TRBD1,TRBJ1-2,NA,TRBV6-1,TGTGCCAGCAGTGCCGGACAGGGGAACTATGGCTACACCTTC,CASSAGQGNYGYTF
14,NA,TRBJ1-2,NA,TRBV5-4,TGTGCCAGCAGCTCTGGGGGGTCCCAGGGTGGCTACACCTTC,CASSSGGSQGGYTF
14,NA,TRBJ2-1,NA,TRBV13,TGTGCCAGCAGCTTAGGGGAGGGACGGAATGAGCAGTTCTTC,CASSLGEGRNEQFF
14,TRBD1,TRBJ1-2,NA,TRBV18,TGTGCCAGCTCACCACAAAGGGACAGGGACGGCTACACCTTC,CASSPQRDRDGYTF
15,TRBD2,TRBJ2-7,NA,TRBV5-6,TGTGCCAGCAGCGTTGGCGGACTAGCGACGATCAAGCAGTACTTC,CASSVGGLATIKQYF
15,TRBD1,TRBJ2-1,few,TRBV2,TGTGCCAGCAGCAACAGGGGGCGCCCCGACAATGAGCAGTTCTTC,CASSNRGRPDNEQFF
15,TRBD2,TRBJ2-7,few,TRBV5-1,TGCGCCAGCAGCTCCGGAGGCGGGGGAACCTACGAGCAGTACTTC,CASSSGGGGTYEQYF
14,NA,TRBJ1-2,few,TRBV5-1,TGCGCCAGCAGCTTGGCTGGGGGGGAAGATGGCTACACCTTC,CASSLAGGEDGYTF
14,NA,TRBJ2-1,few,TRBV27,TGTGCCAGCACGACCCCCGGACTACCTAATGAGCAGTTCTTC,CASTTPGLPNEQFF
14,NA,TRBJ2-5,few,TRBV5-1,TGCGCCAGCAGCTTGCAAGCGGTTCAAGAGACCCAGTACTTC,CASSLQAVQETQYF
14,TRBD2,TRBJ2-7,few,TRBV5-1,TGCGCCAGCAGTTACGCAGGGACTAGCTACGAGCAGTACTTC,CASSYAGTSYEQYF